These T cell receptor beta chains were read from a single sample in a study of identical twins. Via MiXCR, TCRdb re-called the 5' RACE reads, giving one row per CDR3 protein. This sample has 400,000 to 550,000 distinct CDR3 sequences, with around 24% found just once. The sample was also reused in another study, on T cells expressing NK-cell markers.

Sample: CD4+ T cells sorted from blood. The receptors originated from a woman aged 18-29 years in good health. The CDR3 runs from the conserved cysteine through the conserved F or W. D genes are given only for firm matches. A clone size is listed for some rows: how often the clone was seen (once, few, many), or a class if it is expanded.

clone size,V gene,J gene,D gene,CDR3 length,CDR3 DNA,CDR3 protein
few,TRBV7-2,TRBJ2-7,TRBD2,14,TGTGCCAGCAGCTTAGTTCTAGCGGGGAGCGAGCAGTACTTC,CASSLVLAGSEQYF
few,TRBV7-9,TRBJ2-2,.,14,TGTGCCAGCAGACCTACAGGGACGGGCGGGGAGCTGTTTTTT,CASRPTGTGGELFF
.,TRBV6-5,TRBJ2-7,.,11,TGTGCCACCAATGGGGGATACGAGCAGTACTTC,CATNGGYEQYF
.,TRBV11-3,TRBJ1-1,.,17,TGTGCCAGCAGCTTCCCCTCTGGGTCAGTCATAAACACTGAAGCTTTCTTT,CASSFPSGSVINTEAFF
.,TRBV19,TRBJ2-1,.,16,TGTGCCAGTAGTATAACCGGGAACAGGGCATCGGGTGAGCAGTTCTTC,CASSITGNRASGEQFF
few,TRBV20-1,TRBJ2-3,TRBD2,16,TGCAGTGCTAGAGGGGCCCAGCGGGGGGCAAAAGATACGCAGTATTTT,CSARGAQRGAKDTQYF
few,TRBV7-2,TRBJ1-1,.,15,TGTGCCAGCAGCTTAAAAGGACAGACGAACACTGAAGCTTTCTTT,CASSLKGQTNTEAFF
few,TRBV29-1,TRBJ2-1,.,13,TGCAGCGTTGGGACGGTCTCCTACAATGAGCAGTTCTTC,CSVGTVSYNEQFF
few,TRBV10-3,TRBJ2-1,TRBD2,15,TGTGCCATCAGGATGGGAACGGGAGGTTACAATGAGCAGTTCTTC,CAIRMGTGGYNEQFF
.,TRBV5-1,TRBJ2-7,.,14,TGCGCCAGCAGCTTGGGGGTGGGCCGCTACGAGCAGTACTTC,CASSLGVGRYEQYF
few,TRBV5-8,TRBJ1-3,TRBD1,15,TGTGCCAGCAGCTTGCTTGGGACAGTCTCCAACACCATATATTTT,CASSLLGTVSNTIYF
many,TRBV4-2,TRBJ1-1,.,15,TGTGCCAGCAGCCAAGATCGGGGGGTTGACACTGAAGCTTTCTTT,CASSQDRGVDTEAFF
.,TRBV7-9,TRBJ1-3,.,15,TGTGCCAGCAGCGGGAGTGCCCGCTCTGGAAACACCATATATTTT,CASSGSARSGNTIYF
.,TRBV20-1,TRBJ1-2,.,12,TGCAGTGCTAGAGCAGCGGGCCATGGCTACACCTTC,CSARAAGHGYTF
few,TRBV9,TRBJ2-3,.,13,TGTGCCAGCAGCCCCCGAGTAGCGGATACGCAGTATTTT,CASSPRVADTQYF
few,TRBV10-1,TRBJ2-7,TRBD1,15,TGCGCCAGCAGTGACGTGACAGGGGCGCACTACGAGCAGTACTTC,CASSDVTGAHYEQYF
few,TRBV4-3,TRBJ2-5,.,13,TGCGCCAGCAGCCAAGCCGAAGGAGAGACCCAGTACTTC,CASSQAEGETQYF
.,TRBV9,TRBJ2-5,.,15,TGTGCCAGCAGCGTAGCTCCCACAGGGAAAGAGACCCAGTACTTC,CASSVAPTGKETQYF
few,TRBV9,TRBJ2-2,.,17,TGTGCCAGCAGCTCCCAAAGCGGCGGACTGATCACCGGGGAGCTGTTTTTT,CASSSQSGGLITGELFF
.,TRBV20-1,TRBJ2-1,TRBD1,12,TGCAGTGCTGGACAGGGGGACAATGAGCAGTTCTTC,CSAGQGDNEQFF
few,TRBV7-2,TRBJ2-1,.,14,TGTGCCAGCAGCTTTCAAAACGCGGCCGGGGAGCAGTTCTTC,CASSFQNAAGEQFF
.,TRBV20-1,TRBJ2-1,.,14,TGCAGTGTACGACGACAGGTGGAGATTCATGAGCAGTTCTTC,CSVRRQVEIHEQFF
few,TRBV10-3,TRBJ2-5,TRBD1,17,TGTGCCATCAGTGCGGGTCCGGGACAGGGACCTCAAGAGACCCAGTACTTC,CAISAGPGQGPQETQYF
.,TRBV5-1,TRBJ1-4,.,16,TGCGCCAGCAGCTTGTCGGGGCCAGGTTCGTTTGAAAAACTGTTTTTT,CASSLSGPGSFEKLFF
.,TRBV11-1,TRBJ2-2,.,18,TGTGCCAGCAGCTTAAGGCAGGGGGGAGTGCCGAACACCGGGGAGCTGTTTTTT,CASSLRQGGVPNTGELFF
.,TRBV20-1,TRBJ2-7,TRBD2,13,TGCAGTGCTAGATCGGGACTAACCTACGAGCAGTACTTC,CSARSGLTYEQYF
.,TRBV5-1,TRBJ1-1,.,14,TGCGCCAGCAGCTCTGGCGAGGGCAACACTGAAGCTTTCTTT,CASSSGEGNTEAFF
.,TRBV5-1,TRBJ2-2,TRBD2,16,TGCGCCAGCAGCACCGCCGGACTAGCGAACACCGGGGAGCTGTTTTTT,CASSTAGLANTGELFF
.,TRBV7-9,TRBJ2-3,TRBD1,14,TGTGCCAGCACCAGGACAGGGCTCACAGATACGCAGTATTTT,CASTRTGLTDTQYF
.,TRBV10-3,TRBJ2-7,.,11,TGTGCCATCAGTGAAAAGAACGAGCAGTACTTC,CAISEKNEQYF
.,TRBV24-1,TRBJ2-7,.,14,TGTGCCACCAGTGATCCCCCCGGGTCCTACGAGCAGTACTTC,CATSDPPGSYEQYF
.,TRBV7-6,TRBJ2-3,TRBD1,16,TGTGCCAGCAGCTCTCGACGAGGGGGCGACGGAGATACGCAGTATTTT,CASSSRRGGDGDTQYF
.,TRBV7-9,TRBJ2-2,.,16,TGTGCCAGCAGCCCCCTTTGGACGGTCGTGGGCGGGGAGCTGTTTTTT,CASSPLWTVVGGELFF
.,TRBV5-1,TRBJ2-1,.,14,TGCGCCAGCAGGACGCTGCCTAATGAGTCGGGGCAGCTCTTC,CASRTLPNESGQLF
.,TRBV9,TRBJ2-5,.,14,TGTGCCAGCAGCGTAGGGGGAGTCCAAGAGACCCAGTACTTC,CASSVGGVQETQYF
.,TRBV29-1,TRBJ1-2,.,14,TGCAGCGTTGATAAATCTGACAAGAGCTATGGCTACACCTTC,CSVDKSDKSYGYTF
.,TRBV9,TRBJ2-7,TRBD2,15,TGTGCCAGCAGCGGAGGGACTAGCGGGGCCTACGAGCAGTACTTC,CASSGGTSGAYEQYF
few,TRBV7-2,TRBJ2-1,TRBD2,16,TGTGCCAGCAGGCCAAGCGGGGGGTCGCAACCCAATGAGCAGTTCTTC,CASRPSGGSQPNEQFF
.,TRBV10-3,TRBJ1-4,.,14,TGTGCCATCAGTGAGGCGCCGGCAAATGAAAAACTGTTTTTT,CAISEAPANEKLFF
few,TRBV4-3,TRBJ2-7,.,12,TGCGCCAGCAGCCCTCGTCCGGGGGAGCAGTACTTC,CASSPRPGEQYF
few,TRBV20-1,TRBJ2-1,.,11,TGCAGTGCTGAGGACGGGAATGAGCAGTTCTTC,CSAEDGNEQFF
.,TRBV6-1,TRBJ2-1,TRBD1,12,TGTGCCAGCAGTGTCGGGACAGGGGGCTTATTATTC,CASSVGTGGLLF
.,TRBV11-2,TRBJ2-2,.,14,TGTGCCAGCAGTAACAGGGAGGGTACCGGGGAGCTGTTTTTT,CASSNREGTGELFF